This T cell receptor beta chain emerged from a study of CXCR3-negative and CXCR3-positive naive CD8 T cells (dated by TCRdb to the late 2010s). Regarding the complete study: In total, about 150 million TRB reads were obtained, which works out to roughly 1.5 +/- 0.3 million reads per library. Diversity and physicochemical repertoire analyses were performed on around 10 donors pooled from two independent experiments. The TRBV-TRBJ cluster analysis covered naive subsets from 5 or 6 donors and memory cells from 3 donors.

Sequencing instrument: NextSeq 550. The Human TCR Profiling Kit (MiLaboratory) was used to prepare UMI-labeled 5' RACE TRB cDNA libraries. cDNA synthesis used the entire amount of extracted RNA, and PCR amplification then used the entire amount of cDNA produced. The libraries were made side by side, with each library going through the same number of PCR cycles. Per the authors' processing: MIGEC and MiXCR extracted about 50,000 +/- 10,000 unique UMI-labeled TRB cDNA molecules per library, requiring at least two reads per UMI. Each library averaged about 40,000 +/- 10,000 functional in-frame TRB CDR3 nucleotide clonotypes without stop codons. After each sample was downsampled to 5000 UMI-labeled TRB molecules, VDJtools was used to calculate diversity metrics such as normalized Shannon-Wiener and Chao1. For the central five CDR3 residues, VDJtools calculated physicochemical properties weighted by clonotype size, namely interaction energy, strength, volume and Kidera factor 4. TCRdb reprocessed the sequencing reads and holds a single record per CDR3 protein sequence, with no DNA. What appears here as the V and J calls and clone size reflects TCRdb's work, not the paper's. The table for this sample records 150,000 to 180,000 distinct CDR3 sequences. The top ten clones comprise approximately 0.46% of the sample.

The paper as a whole reports these results and caveats: Because surface CD5, which is linked to self-reactivity in mice, was comparable between the naive subsets, TCR interaction strength was also inferred from the physicochemical properties of TRB CDR3s. TRB CDR3s from CXCR3-positive naive cells showed higher hydrophobicity (lower Kidera factor 4), lower energy, and higher strength and volume indices than CXCR3-negative naive cells. Comparably high repertoire diversity was found in both naive subsets, whereas much lower repertoire diversity was found in memory CD8+ T cells. CXCR3 expression partially decreased after cryopreservation, so most assays used freshly isolated PBMCs. Within the same donor, TRBV-TRBJ usage looked similar between naive CXCR3-negative and CXCR3-positive cells, but memory cells had distinct patterns.

For every CD8+ T cell subset, some 310,000 cells were flow-sorted straight into RLT lysis buffer, and each subset was sorted in triplicate. To exclude memory contaminants, naive CD8+ T cells were stringently defined as CD45RO-CCR7+CD27+CD95-. Using standard density gradient centrifugation, peripheral blood mononuclear cells were isolated from buffy coats. A FACSAria III was used to flow-sort naive CXCR3-negative and CXCR3-positive CD8+ T cells. Total RNA was extracted from sorted cells using an RNeasy Mini Kit. As to this clonotype: Its specific antigen is unknown.

Sequencing input: naive CXCR3+ CD8+ T cells from blood. The cell subset or site label here, explained by the study, means: CD45RO-CCR7+CD27+CD95- naive CD8+ T cells expressing CXCR3 (TNR3+). The TCR originated in a human donor in good health. Some clones in this sample may be carry-over from other donors' samples.

The CDR3 region has the sequence CSVGGGYEQFF. The chain links TRBV29-1 with TRBJ2-1; TCRdb proposes TRBD1, but this gene call is untestable without DNA. Taken from cysteine to phenylalanine, the CDR3 has 11 residues. The protein alone is recorded here. The germline V gene specifies SQVTM as CDR1 and ANQGSEA as CDR2.